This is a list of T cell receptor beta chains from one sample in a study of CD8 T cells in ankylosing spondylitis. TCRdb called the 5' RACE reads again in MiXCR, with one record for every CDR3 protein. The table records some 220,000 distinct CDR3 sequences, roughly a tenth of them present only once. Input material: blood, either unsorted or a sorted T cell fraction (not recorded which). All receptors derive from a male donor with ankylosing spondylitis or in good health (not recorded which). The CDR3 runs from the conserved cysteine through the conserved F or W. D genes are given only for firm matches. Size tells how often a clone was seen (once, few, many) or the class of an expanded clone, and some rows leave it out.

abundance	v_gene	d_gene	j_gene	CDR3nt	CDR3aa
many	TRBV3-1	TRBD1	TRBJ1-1	TGTGCCAGCAGCCAAGGAATTCTACTGCAGGGGGCTTGGACTTTCTTT	CASSQGILLQGAWTFF
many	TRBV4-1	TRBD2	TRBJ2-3	TGCGCCAGCAGCCAAAGCCGACTAGCGGGAGGCGCAGATACGCAGTATTTT	CASSQSRLAGGADTQYF
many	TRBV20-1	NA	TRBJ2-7	TGCAGTGCGCCCATGGGGCAGGGACAGTACTTC	CSAPMGQGQYF
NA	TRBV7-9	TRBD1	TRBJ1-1	TGTGCCAGCAGCCCCGGGACAGGGACTGAAGCTTTCTTT	CASSPGTGTEAFF
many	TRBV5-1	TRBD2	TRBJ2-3	TGCGCCAGCACCGACGGCGGGGGGGCCGGAGATACGCAGTATTTT	CASTDGGGAGDTQYF
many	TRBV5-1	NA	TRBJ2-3	TGCGCCAGCAGCTTGGAGGGCAAAAGAGGGACAGATACGCAGTATTTT	CASSLEGKRGTDTQYF
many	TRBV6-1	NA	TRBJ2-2	TGTGCCAGCAGGGCACAGGGAAGGCTAAACACCGGGGAGCTGTTTTTT	CASRAQGRLNTGELFF
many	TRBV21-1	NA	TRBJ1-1	TGTGCCAGCAGCAAAGTATATCCTCCAGATTTACTCGGGAAGGAAGCTTTCTTT	CASSKVYPPDLLGKEAFF
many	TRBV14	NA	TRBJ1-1	TGTGCCAGCAGCGCGCATGGGGGAAGTGCTGAAGCTTTCTTT	CASSAHGGSAEAFF
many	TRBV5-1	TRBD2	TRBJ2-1	TGCGCCAGCAGCTTGGTAGGTAGCGGGAGAGTCAATGAGCAGTTCTTC	CASSLVGSGRVNEQFF
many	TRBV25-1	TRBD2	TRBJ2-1	TGTGCCAGCAGTGAATCGGCGGGAGTACCCCATGAGCAGTTCTTC	CASSESAGVPHEQFF
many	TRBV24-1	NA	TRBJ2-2	TGTGCCACCAGTGATTCCAGGGGGGTAAGCACCGGGGAGCTGTTTTTT	CATSDSRGVSTGELFF
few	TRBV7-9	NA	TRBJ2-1	TGTGCCAGCAGCTTAGCGGATGTCTCAGACTACAATGAGCAGTTCTTC	CASSLADVSDYNEQFF
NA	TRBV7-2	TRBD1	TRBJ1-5	TGTGCCAGCAGCTTAGGGGGGACAGTTCACAATCAGCCCCAGCATTTT	CASSLGGTVHNQPQHF
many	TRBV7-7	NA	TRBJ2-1	TGCGCCAGCAGCTTGGCCAGGGGCAATGAGCAGTTCTTC	CASSLARGNEQFF
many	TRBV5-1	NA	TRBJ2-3	TGCGCCAGCAGCAAGGGACTCTTCACAGATACGCAGTATTTT	CASSKGLFTDTQYF
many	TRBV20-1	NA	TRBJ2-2	TGCAGTGCGCGCCTCCCGGGTCCGAACACCGGGGAGCTGTTTTTT	CSARLPGPNTGELFF
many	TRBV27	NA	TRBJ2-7	TGTGCCAGCAGTTTATCGGGCAGGGTCTACGAGCAGTACTTC	CASSLSGRVYEQYF
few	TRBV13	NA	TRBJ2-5	TGTGCCAGCAGCTCGCACCTGGACCCCGGTGTGGGGGAGACCCAGTACTTC	CASSSHLDPGVGETQYF